The 15 T cell receptor beta chains given below trace back to one sample, sequenced in a study of OX40 agonist ivuxolimab in advanced cancers. Only in-frame clones appear in the TCRdb table, and some are missing; sequencing was by immunoSEQ multiplex PCR. Of more than 50,000 clones in the sample, more than 70% were seen once. The sequencing used CD4+ or CD8+ T cells sorted from blood, collected in a trial of the OX40 agonist ivuxolimab. These receptors were collected from an adult with an advanced solid tumor such as melanoma, head and neck, liver or kidney cancer.

This rearrangement joins TRBV4-3 to TRBJ2-7, with D unclear. CDR1 and CDR2 from the germline V gene are LGHNA and YSLEER. CDR3 size: 14 residues. Trimming pared 4 bases from V and 0 bases from J, leaving 10 bases between. DNA for the CDR3: TGCGCCAGCAGCCGAGAAAGGGTCTCCTACGAGCAGTACTTC. Encoded protein: CASSRERVSYEQYF.

This clone was observed a handful of times. The rearrangement uses TRBV5-6 and TRBJ1-4, with 8 bases identical to TRBD1. CDR1 SGHDT and CDR2 YYEEEE come from the germline V gene. The V gene end was trimmed by 0 bases and the J gene end by 8 bases; junction bases not matched to a gene: 0. CDR3 size: 13 residues. The CDR3 DNA reads as TGTGCCAGCAGCTTGGGACAGGGGGAAAAACTGTTTTTT. It translates to CASSLGQGEKLFF. Full variable domain (missing parts from reference TRBV5-6 and TRBJ1-4): DAGVTQSPTHLIKTRGQQVTLRCSPKSGHDTVSWYQQALGQGPQFIFQYYEEEERQRGNFPDRFSGHQFPNYSSELNVNALLLGDSALYLCASSLGQGEKLFFGSGTQLSVL.

The CDR3 DNA is TGTGCCAGCTCACCCCGGATAAGGGGCGGCACTGAAGCTTTCTTT. It specifies CASSPRIRGGTEAFF. The genes are TRBV18 and TRBJ1-1; maybe TRBD1 (5 bases). Germline V lookup: CDR1 KGHSH, CDR2 LQKENI. The CDR3 totals 15 residues. V lost 3 bases to trimming and J lost 4 bases, with 15 bases between them.

The genes are TRBV30 and TRBJ2-3; 9 bases line up with TRBD1. The J segment lost 4 bases and the V segment lost 4 bases, leaving 9 bases of the junction unmatched. The germline CDR1 and CDR2 sequences are GTSNPN and SVGIG (reference sequence). CDR3 length: 15 amino acids. The CDR3 DNA is TGTGCCTGGACGGGACAGGGATTACTAGCAGATACGCAGTATTTT. Translated, it gives CAWTGQGLLADTQYF.

The chain combines TRBV19 with TRBJ2-3; 7 bases fit TRBD2. Germline trimming cut 4 bases from V and 4 bases from J; bases unmatched to any gene: 20. The CDR3 has 19 amino acids. Per the germline V gene, CDR1 is LNHDA and CDR2 is SQIVND (reference sequence). The CDR3 protein is CASSTWGVVAGEVPDTQYF. The CDR3 region has the DNA TGTGCCAGTAGTACGTGGGGAGTAGTGGCGGGAGAGGTTCCAGATACGCAGTATTTT.

The chain combines TRBV27 with TRBJ2-1; D is undetermined. The CDR3 covers 16 residues. Trimming shortened V by 7 bases and J by 7 bases, and 23 bases separated the two germline ends. Germline CDR1 MNHEY, CDR2 SMNVEV (reference sequence). CDR3 sequence reads: CASIPRASRGYNEQFF. CDR3 in DNA: TGTGCCAGCATCCCTAGGGCCAGCCGAGGTTATAATGAGCAGTTCTTC.

The V gene is TRBV6-1, the J gene TRBJ2-3, with 7 bases fitting TRBD1. Germline V gene lookup returns CDR1 MNHNS and CDR2 SASEGT. The CDR3 runs to 13 residues. With V trimmed by 5 bases and J by 4 bases, 3 bases remained unmatched. CDR3 nucleotide sequence: TGTGCCAGCAGTCTACAGGGGCCAGATACGCAGTATTTT. Translating it yields CASSLQGPDTQYF.

The V call is TRBV5-4, the J call TRBJ2-2; 8 positions match TRBD2. The germline V gene has CDR1 SGHNT and CDR2 YYREEE (reference sequence). Unmatched junction bases numbered 9, after V lost 4 bases and J lost 4 bases. The CDR3 length is 16 residues. CDR3 loop: CASSIRRGATTGELFF. CDR3 DNA sequence: TGTGCCAGCAGCATTAGGCGGGGGGCCACCACCGGGGAGCTGTTTTTT.

The rearrangement links TRBV5-6 to TRBJ2-1, with 7 bases that match TRBD1. The CDR3 runs 16 residues. Germline V gene sequence: CDR1 SGHDT, CDR2 YYEEEE. J lost 3 bases, V lost 4 bases, and 10 bases had no gene match. The CDR3 reads CASSPRGPRGYNEQFF. In DNA, the CDR3 is TGTGCCAGCAGCCCTAGGGGGCCTAGAGGCTACAATGAGCAGTTCTTC.

The J gene is TRBJ1-4, the V gene TRBV5-4; 8 positions match TRBD1. The CDR3 sequence is 16 residues long. With 3 bases clipped from V and 7 bases from J, the junction kept 11 bases outside the gene matches. The germline V gene encodes CDR1 SGHNT and CDR2 YYREEE (reference sequence). The CDR3 nucleotides are TGTGCCAGCAGCTCCTCCTTACAGGGGGAGGGTGAAAAACTGTTTTTT. Protein: CASSSSLQGEGEKLFF.

The chain is built from TRBV6-5 and TRBJ1-2; 9 bases are a match to TRBD1. CDR3 length equals 14 residues. V was clipped by 0 bases and J by 7 bases; unmatched bases: 3. CDR1 and CDR2 from the germline V gene are MNHEY and SVGAGI. In nucleotides, the CDR3 is TGTGCCAGCAGTTACTCGGGGACAGGGTTTGGCTACACCTTC. Its protein is CASSYSGTGFGYTF.

The J gene is TRBJ2-1, the V gene TRBV27, with 8 bases identical to TRBD1. This CDR3 region has 15 residues. Unmatched junction bases numbered 8, after V lost 4 bases and J lost 6 bases. The germline CDR1 and CDR2 sequences are MNHEY and SMNVEV (reference sequence). The CDR3 loop is CASSWTGQGPNEQFF. Here the CDR3 DNA reads TGTGCCAGCAGTTGGACAGGGCAGGGCCCCAATGAGCAGTTCTTC.

The J gene is TRBJ2-3, the V gene TRBV19; possibly TRBD2 for D (6 bases). The V end lost 6 bases, the J end lost 0 bases, and 13 bases lay between the germline ends. Per germline, CDR1 LNHDA and CDR2 SQIVND (reference sequence). The CDR3 consists of 15 residues. CDR3 sequence: CASSPVAASTDTQYF. CDR3 in DNA: TGTGCCAGTAGCCCGGTAGCGGCAAGCACAGATACGCAGTATTTT. The full variable domain, in which reference TRBV19 and TRBJ2-3 provide the parts outside the CDR3, is DGGITQSPKYLFRKEGQNVTLSCEQNLNHDAMYWYRQDPGQGLRLIYYSQIVNDFQKGDIAEGYSVSREKKESFPLTVTSAQKNPTAFYLCASSPVAASTDTQYFGPGTRLTVL.

This clone was seen just once. The chain carries TRBV4-1 and TRBJ1-5; 8 nucleotides align to TRBD1. V lost 4 bases and J lost 1; bases outside the gene matches: 12. From germline, CDR1 is MGHRA and CDR2 YSYEKL. CDR3 length: 18 residues. This CDR3 is CASSPPPMRQGSNQPQHF. CDR3 nucleotides: TGCGCCAGCAGCCCACCCCCAATGAGACAGGGGAGCAATCAGCCCCAGCATTTT.

The chain is built from TRBV5-4 and TRBJ2-5; TRBD2 aligns across 11 bases. The CDR3 is made up of 15 amino acids. Germline V CDR1 and CDR2: SGHNT, YYREEE (reference sequence). The V and J ends lost 6 bases and 2 bases, in that order; junction bases with no gene match: 6. CDR3 in amino acids: CASTTGLAVQETQYF. The CDR3 coding sequence is TGTGCCAGCACGACGGGACTAGCGGTACAAGAGACCCAGTACTTC.